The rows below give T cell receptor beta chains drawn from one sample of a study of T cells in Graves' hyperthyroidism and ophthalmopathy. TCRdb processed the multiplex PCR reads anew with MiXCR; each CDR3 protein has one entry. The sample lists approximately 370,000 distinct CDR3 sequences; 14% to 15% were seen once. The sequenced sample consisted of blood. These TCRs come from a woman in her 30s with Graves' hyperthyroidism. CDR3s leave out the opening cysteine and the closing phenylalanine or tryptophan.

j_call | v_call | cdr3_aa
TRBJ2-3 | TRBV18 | ASYETSGRTDTQY
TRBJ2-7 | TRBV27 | ASSLFARAEYEQY
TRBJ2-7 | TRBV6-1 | ASSGAVGTKDKEQY
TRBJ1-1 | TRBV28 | ASSFRTPRMNTEAF
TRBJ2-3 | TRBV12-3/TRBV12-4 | ASSFGTATDTQY
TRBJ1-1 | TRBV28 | ASSGRVSQAF
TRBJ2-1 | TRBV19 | ASSMSQSSYNEQF
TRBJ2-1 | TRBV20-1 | STSRLALYNEQF
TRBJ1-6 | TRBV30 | AWTRRDGNSPLH
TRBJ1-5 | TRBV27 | ASSERHSNQPQH
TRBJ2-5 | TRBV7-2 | ASSRVGGTQY
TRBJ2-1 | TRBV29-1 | SVGGLAYNEQF
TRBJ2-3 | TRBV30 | AWSVRWREEYKNTQY
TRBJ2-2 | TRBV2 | ASSWDRTNTGELF
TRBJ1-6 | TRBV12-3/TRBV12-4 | ASTSGANSPLH
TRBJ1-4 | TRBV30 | AWFVWAEKLF
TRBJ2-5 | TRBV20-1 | SARGPSGKSSETQY
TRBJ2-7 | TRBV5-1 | ASSLDREVAYEQY
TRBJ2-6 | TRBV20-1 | SATGTGEGANVLT
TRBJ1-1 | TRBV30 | AWSLRAGDTEAF
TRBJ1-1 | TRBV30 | AWSQGWGTEAF
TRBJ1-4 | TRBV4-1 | ASSQEGYSSAPRYEKLF